The subject of this entry is one T cell receptor (beta chain). The sample carries other DNA sequences with the same CDR3. This entry is derived from a study of shared clonotypes between healthy human individuals. CD45RO-negative, CCR7-positively selected cells formed the naive CD8 fraction, excluding terminally differentiated effector memory CD45RA+ cells. Per the germline V gene, CDR1 is SEHNR and CDR2 is FQNEAQ (reference sequence). J was trimmed by 7 bases and V by 8 bases; bases with no gene match: 4. This CDR3 comprises 11 residues. TCRdb's table, derived via immunoSEQ multiplex PCR, lists solely in-frame clones and lacks some. The sample includes 700,000 to 950,000 clones, approximately 96% seen only once; the top ten take less than 0.25%.

Sequencing used naive CD8+ T cells sorted from blood. The receptor comes from a man aged 25-45 years in good health. The chain recombines TRBV7-9 with TRBJ2-5, with 7 bases lining up with TRBD2. DNA of the CDR3: TGTGCCAGCTCCCCGGGGGGGACCCAGTACTTC. It codes for CASSPGGTQYF.